A selection of T cell receptor beta chains follows, all from one sample in a study of blood T cell repertoires in COVID-19. TCRdb's table, derived via immunoSEQ multiplex PCR, lists solely in-frame clones and lacks some. The repertoire holds 130,000 or so clones, with roughly 84% as singletons. The specimen was peripheral blood. The receptor source for this set is an older woman with acute or convalescent COVID-19. CDR3s include the opening cysteine and the closing phenylalanine or tryptophan. Each record gives: CDR3 DNA, CDR3 protein, J gene, clone size, D gene, V gene. The D gene is left open where the match is weak. Only some rows state a clone size, as once, few, many or a class for expanded clones.

TGTGCCAGCAGAACAACAGAGACCCAGTACTTC	CASRTTETQYF	TRBJ2-5	.	.	TRBV28
TGTGCCAGCAGCATGGACAGGATTAATGAGCAGTTCTTC	CASSMDRINEQFF	TRBJ2-1	.	TRBD1	TRBV5-4
TGTGCCAGCAGTTTATTGGCCCCGGACACCTCCTACGAGCAGTACTTC	CASSLLAPDTSYEQYF	TRBJ2-7	.	.	TRBV27
TGTGCCAGCAGCGACCCCGCGGGACAGGTTGGAAGATCCTACAATGAGCAGTTCTTC	CASSDPAGQVGRSYNEQFF	TRBJ2-1	.	TRBD1	TRBV2
TGTGCCAGCAGTCGCTGGACAGTGAACACTGAAGCTTTCTTT	CASSRWTVNTEAFF	TRBJ1-1	.	.	TRBV6-5
TGTGCCAGCAGTTTATCGGCAGGTCGTTACATGAACACTGAAGCTTTCTTT	CASSLSAGRYMNTEAFF	TRBJ1-1	.	.	TRBV27
TGTGCCAGCTCACCCTGGACAGGGGCACTGAACACTGAAGCTTTCTTT	CASSPWTGALNTEAFF	TRBJ1-1	.	TRBD1	TRBV18
TGTGCCAGCAGCTTAGGCGGCGCGCGGAGGAACACTGAAGCTTTCTTT	CASSLGGARRNTEAFF	TRBJ1-1	.	.	TRBV5-6
TGTGCCACCAGTGATCCGTCGGCGGCAGGGAGCAATCAGCCCCAGCATTTT	CATSDPSAAGSNQPQHF	TRBJ1-5	.	.	TRBV24-1
TGTGCCAGCAGTAATTCTCCAGGGGGCTATGGCTACACCTTC	CASSNSPGGYGYTF	TRBJ1-2	.	TRBD1	TRBV6-5
TGTGCCAGCAGGAAGGGGGGCACAGATACGCAGTATTTT	CASRKGGTDTQYF	TRBJ2-3	.	.	TRBV11-2
TGCGCCAGCAGCTTTCGGACAGGGGGCGATGGCTACACCTTC	CASSFRTGGDGYTF	TRBJ1-2	.	TRBD1	TRBV5-1
TGCAGCGTACGACAGGGGCCCTACGAGCAGTACTTC	CSVRQGPYEQYF	TRBJ2-7	.	TRBD1	TRBV29-1
TGTGCCAGCAGGAGAACAGGGGCTGGAAACACCATATATTTT	CASRRTGAGNTIYF	TRBJ1-3	once	TRBD1	TRBV6-5
TGTGCCATCAGTGGGGGGCACAGCTCCTACGAGCAGTACTTC	CAISGGHSSYEQYF	TRBJ2-7	.	.	TRBV10-3
TGTGCCAGCAGTGGCGGATCTGGCACAGATACGCAGTATTTT	CASSGGSGTDTQYF	TRBJ2-3	.	.	TRBV2
TGTGCCAGCAGTTTACCCAGCGCGCACACCGGGGAGCTGTTTTTT	CASSLPSAHTGELFF	TRBJ2-2	once	.	TRBV28
TGTGCCAGCAGCCAAGGTTCGACAGGACGCGCAGAAGCTTTCTTT	CASSQGSTGRAEAFF	TRBJ1-1	.	.	TRBV3-1/TRBV3-2
TGTGCCAGCAGCCCGAGGACAGGGGGCCAGGTCGAGCAGTACTTC	CASSPRTGGQVEQYF	TRBJ2-7	.	TRBD1	TRBV11-1
TGCGCCAGCAGCTTAATCCTCCAGGGGGCTCGGGAGCAGTACTTC	CASSLILQGAREQYF	TRBJ2-7	.	TRBD1	TRBV5-1
TGTGCCAGCAGAGCTTACCGGACTAGCACAGATACGCAGTATTTT	CASRAYRTSTDTQYF	TRBJ2-3	.	.	TRBV27
TGTGCCAGCAGCCAAGACAGGGAAGGTCCGGGCTACACCTTC	CASSQDREGPGYTF	TRBJ1-2	.	.	TRBV14
TGTGCCAGCAGCATATCAGCGGGGGCGATCTATGGCTACACCTTC	CASSISAGAIYGYTF	TRBJ1-2	.	.	TRBV6-6
TGTGCCAGCAGTCCCCCGGGACTCCTGCGTGATACGCAGTATTTT	CASSPPGLLRDTQYF	TRBJ2-3	.	.	TRBV28
TGCGCCAGCAGTGGTCTCTACCGGGACAGGTACGAGCAGTACTTC	CASSGLYRDRYEQYF	TRBJ2-7	.	TRBD1	TRBV10-1
TGTGCCAGCAGTGAAACGGGGAATCAGCCCCAGCATTTT	CASSETGNQPQHF	TRBJ1-5	once	.	TRBV6-1
TGTGCCAGCAGAAGGATGGGGGGGACTGAAGCTTTCTTT	CASRRMGGTEAFF	TRBJ1-1	.	.	TRBV11-2
TGTGCCAGCAGCTCAACACCACTAGAGAAAGAGACCCAGTACTTC	CASSSTPLEKETQYF	TRBJ2-5	.	.	TRBV7-6
TGTGCCAGCAGTGAATATGGTGGGTCAGGGCAGTACTTC	CASSEYGGSGQYF	TRBJ2-7	once	.	TRBV25-1
TGTGCCACCAGTGATTTGAGTAGCGGGGGTCTAACCGGGGAGCTGTTTTTT	CATSDLSSGGLTGELFF	TRBJ2-2	once	TRBD2	TRBV24-1
TGCGCCAGCAGCTTGAGACTAGCAGAATACAATGAGCAGTTCTTC	CASSLRLAEYNEQFF	TRBJ2-1	.	TRBD2	TRBV5-1
TGTGCCAGCAGCGGTCGACAGGATAATTCACCCCTCCACTTT	CASSGRQDNSPLHF	TRBJ1-6	.	.	TRBV7-2
TGCAGCGCCCCAGGGGGTTGTCACGAGCAGTACTTC	CSAPGGCHEQYF	TRBJ2-7	.	TRBD1	TRBV29-1
TGTGCCAGCAGCCAAGATAGAAGGGGCAGGTTGGGCTACACCTTC	CASSQDRRGRLGYTF	TRBJ1-2	once	.	TRBV14
TGTGCCAGCAGCCAAGATACCGGGACAGTCACCACAGATACGCAGTATTTT	CASSQDTGTVTTDTQYF	TRBJ2-3	.	TRBD1	TRBV14
TGTGCCAGCAGCGTAGACCCAGCGGGGGGATCCTACGAGCAGTACTTC	CASSVDPAGGSYEQYF	TRBJ2-7	.	TRBD2	TRBV9
TGTGCCAGCAGCCCCCGATGGGGACTAGCAACAGAGACCCAGTACTTC	CASSPRWGLATETQYF	TRBJ2-5	.	TRBD2	TRBV9
TGCAGCGCTGAACCGGGGGAAGAGACCCAGTACTTC	CSAEPGEETQYF	TRBJ2-5	many	.	TRBV29-1